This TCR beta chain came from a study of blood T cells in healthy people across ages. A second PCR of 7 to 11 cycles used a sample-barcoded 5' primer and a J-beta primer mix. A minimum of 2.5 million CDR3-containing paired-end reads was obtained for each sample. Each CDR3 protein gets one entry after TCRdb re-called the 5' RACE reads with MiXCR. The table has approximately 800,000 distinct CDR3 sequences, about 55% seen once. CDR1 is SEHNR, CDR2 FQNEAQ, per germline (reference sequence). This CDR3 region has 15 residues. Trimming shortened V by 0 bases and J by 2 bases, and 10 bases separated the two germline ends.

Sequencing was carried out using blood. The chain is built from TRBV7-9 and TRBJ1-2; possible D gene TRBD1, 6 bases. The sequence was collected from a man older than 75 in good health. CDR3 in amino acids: CASSLARDTNYGYTF. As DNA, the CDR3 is TGTGCCAGCAGCTTAGCCCGGGACACCAACTATGGCTACACCTTC.